The 30 T cell receptor beta chains given below trace back to one sample, sequenced in a study of identical twins. TCRdb reprocessed the 5' RACE reads via MiXCR and lists one record per CDR3 protein. The sample includes hundreds of thousands of distinct CDR3 sequences, 21% of them seen just once. The same data also went into a second study, on T cells expressing NK-cell markers.

The material sequenced was PBMCs. The receptors shown here come from a woman between 18 and 29 years old in good health.

As for this clonotype: Its ends do not fully match the called genes, so a read error is possible. This rearrangement joins TRBV3-1 to TRBJ1-2; weak D call: TRBD1 (6 bases). CDR1 and CDR2 from the germline V gene are LGHDT and YNNKEL (reference sequence). This CDR3 spans 15 amino acids. The CDR3 nucleotides read TGTGCCACCAGCCAGAACACAGGGAGTCTCTATGGCTACACCTTC. Its protein is CATSQNTGSLYGYTF.

The chain combines TRBV7-2 with TRBJ2-7; D gene uncertain. Germline loops: CDR1 SGHTA, CDR2 FQGNSA. Trimming removed 7 bases from V and 0 bases from J, with 19 bases in between. CDR3 size: 16 residues. The CDR3 nucleotides read TGTGCCAGCACCAGAGTGAGTGGGCTCAGCTCCTACGAGCAGTACTTC. Translation: CASTRVSGLSSYEQYF.

The V and J genes are TRBV7-3 and TRBJ2-2, with a possible D match to TRBD2 (5 bases). This CDR3 spans 14 amino acids. The ends were cut back, 6 bases at V and 4 bases at J, with 12 bases in the middle. Germline CDR1 and CDR2: SGHTA and FQGTGA. This CDR3 is CASSRAALTGELFF. The DNA of the CDR3 is TGTGCCAGCAGTAGAGCGGCTCTCACCGGGGAGCTGTTTTTT.

The chain combines TRBV5-1 with TRBJ1-1; no firm D call. Germline loops: CDR1 SGHRS, CDR2 YFSETQ. The CDR3 runs 12 residues. V lost 0 bases and J lost 6, with 6 bases in between. CDR3 region: CASSLDTSEAFF. In nucleotides, the CDR3 is TGCGCCAGCAGCTTGGACACCTCTGAAGCTTTCTTT.

This clonotype was recorded at least ten times. J is TRBJ2-7 and V is TRBV6-5; D call uncertain. V was cut by 0 bases and J by 6 bases, with 6 bases left in between. CDR3 length: 12 amino acids. In germline, CDR1 is MNHEY, CDR2 SVGAGI. The DNA for the CDR3 is TGTGCCAGCAGTTACTCCTGGGGCGAGCAGTACTTC. This sequence encodes CASSYSWGEQYF.

This clonotype was recorded a few times. This sequence joins TRBV29-1 and TRBJ1-2, with a possible D match to TRBD1 (6 bases). V lost 3 bases and J lost 3, with 23 bases in between. This CDR3 has 17 amino acids. Germline V gene data show CDR1 as SQVTM and CDR2 as ANQGSEA. CDR3 sequence: CSVEIRGYSTTDYGYTF. CDR3 nucleotides: TGCAGCGTTGAGATCAGGGGTTACTCAACCACTGACTATGGCTACACCTTC.

This clonotype was detected a few times. The chain uses TRBV20-1 and TRBJ2-5, with TRBD2 matching over 14 bases. V shed 7 bases, J shed 7 bases, and the junction held 8 bases outside the gene matches. Germline values: CDR1 DFQATT, CDR2 SNEGSKA (reference sequence). The CDR3 has 14 residues. The CDR3 DNA sequence: TGCAGTGTCGGGACTAGCGGGAGCGGGGCGACCCAGTACTTC. Its translation is CSVGTSGSGATQYF.

This clonotype was seen more than once but under ten times. The J gene is TRBJ2-7, the V gene TRBV2, with D possibly matching TRBD1 (5 bases). The germline V gene has CDR1 SNHLY and CDR2 FYNNEI. The CDR3 extends over 11 amino acids. The V end was cut by 6 bases, the J end by 6 bases, with 9 bases between. CDR3 protein: CASSPQGEQYF. CDR3 DNA sequence: TGTGCCAGCAGCCCCCAGGGCGAGCAGTACTTC.

This clonotype was observed a handful of times. The chain links TRBV24-1 to TRBJ2-5, with D unclear. CDR3 length equals 15 residues. Germline assignment: CDR1 KGHDR and CDR2 SFDVKD. Trimming left V 3 bases short and J 2 bases short, with 12 bases between. This CDR3 reads CATSDPSGGQETQYF. In DNA, the CDR3 is TGTGCCACCAGTGATCCCTCGGGCGGTCAAGAGACCCAGTACTTC.

The rearrangement uses TRBV20-1 and TRBJ1-2; 9 bases align to TRBD1. The CDR3 sequence is 15 residues long. The V and J ends lost 4 bases and 4 bases, in that order; junction bases with no gene match: 10. The V gene's germline CDR1 is DFQATT and CDR2 SNEGSKA (reference sequence). In nucleotides, the CDR3 is TGCAGTGCTACCCTAACAGGGGGCGCTGGCTATGGCTACACCTTC. It codes for CSATLTGGAGYGYTF.

The chain employs TRBV7-2 and TRBJ2-3; tentatively, D is TRBD2 (6 bases). CDR1 SGHTA and CDR2 FQGNSA come from the germline V gene. The CDR3 extends over 14 amino acids. The germline V and J ends were trimmed by 7 bases and 2 bases, with 13 bases remaining between them. Here the CDR3 DNA reads TGTGCCAGCATCCCGGGACTTTCCACAGATACGCAGTATTTT. Translation gives CASIPGLSTDTQYF.

V and J are TRBV20-1 and TRBJ2-3; TRBD2 might be the D (6 bases). The CDR3 sequence is 14 residues long. Germline V gene lookup returns CDR1 DFQATT and CDR2 SNEGSKA (reference sequence). With 8 bases removed from V and 0 bases from J, the gap between germline ends came to 15 bases. CDR3 region: CSPLTGESTDTQYF. CDR3 nucleotide sequence: TGCAGTCCTCTCACGGGGGAAAGCACAGATACGCAGTATTTT.

The rearrangement joins TRBV5-1 to TRBJ2-7, with a weak D call TRBD1 (5 bases). CDR1 is SGHRS and CDR2 is YFSETQ in the germline V gene. The CDR3 has 15 amino acids. V dropped 0 bases and J dropped 0 bases, with 10 bases sitting between them. CDR3 nucleotide sequence: TGCGCCAGCAGCTTGGGGTCTCAGGGCTCCTACGAGCAGTACTTC. It codes for CASSLGSQGSYEQYF.

There are a few counts of this clonotype. The CDR3 nucleotides are TGTGCCAGCAGCTTGAGGGTAGAAGGGACCGGGGAGCTGTTTTTT. Translation gives CASSLRVEGTGELFF. The chain links TRBV5-5 to TRBJ2-2; D is ambiguous. The CDR3 contains 15 residues. V gave up 1 base and J gave up 5 bases, with 12 bases separating them. Germline-derived CDR1 and CDR2 are SGHKS and YYEKEE (reference sequence).

This clonotype has just a few counts. The gene calls are TRBV18 and TRBJ2-7; 12 bases are a match to TRBD2. Germline CDR1 KGHSH, CDR2 LQKENI. The CDR3 runs to 16 residues. With 4 bases clipped from V and 6 bases from J, the junction kept 10 bases outside the gene matches. This CDR3 is CASSQPGTSGSREQYF. In DNA, the CDR3 is TGTGCCAGCTCACAACCCGGGACTAGCGGGTCGCGCGAGCAGTACTTC.

This clonotype was seen a few times. The chain employs TRBV7-2 and TRBJ1-1, with TRBD1 matching over 7 bases. The CDR3 totals 17 residues. The germline V gene has CDR1 SGHTA and CDR2 FQGNSA. V was pared by 0 bases and J by 2 bases, with 9 bases of the junction left unmatched. CDR3 in amino acids: CASSLAPPGQINTEAFF. The CDR3 DNA reads TGTGCCAGCAGCTTAGCACCGCCGGGACAGATAAACACTGAAGCTTTCTTT. The full variable domain, rest sourced from reference TRBV7-2 and TRBJ1-1, is GAGVSQSPSNKVTEKGKDVELRCDPISGHTALYWYRQSLGQGLEFLIYFQGNSAPDKSGLPSDRFSAERTGGSVSTLTIQRTQQEDSAVYLCASSLAPPGQINTEAFFGQGTRLTVV.

In its sample, this clonotype was seen a few times. This sequence joins TRBV12-3 or TRBV12-4 and TRBJ2-7, with D unresolved. Trimming shortened V by 7 bases and J by 5 bases, and 9 bases separated the two germline ends. This CDR3 contains 11 residues. CDR3 amino acids: CASTGANEQYF. For the CDR3, the DNA is TGTGCCAGCACGGGTGCCAACGAGCAGTACTTC.

This clonotype was counted at least ten times. This chain joins TRBV5-1 and TRBJ2-1; TRBD2 matches at 12 bases. The CDR3 is made up of 15 amino acids. J was trimmed by 4 bases and V by 4 bases; bases with no gene match: 3. Germline lookup yields CDR1 SGHRS and CDR2 YFSETQ. The CDR3 spells CASSVTSGGYNEQFF. The CDR3 DNA is TGCGCCAGCAGCGTAACTAGCGGGGGGTACAATGAGCAGTTCTTC.

The rearrangement uses TRBV4-3 and TRBJ2-5; 10 nucleotides agree with TRBD2. Trimming removed 0 bases from V and 1 base from J; junction bases left unmatched: 8. This CDR3 is 18 amino acids long. Looked up from germline, CDR1 is LGHNA and CDR2 is YSLEER. The CDR3 nucleotides are TGCGCCAGCAGCCAAGATCGGGAGCGGGAGGGACCCCAAGAGACCCAGTACTTC. Its protein is CASSQDREREGPQETQYF.

The chain is built from TRBV3-1 and TRBJ2-1; no definite D call. V lost 1 base and J lost 10, with 11 bases in between. CDR1 and CDR2 from the germline V gene are LGHDT and YNNKEL (reference sequence). This CDR3 region has 13 residues. The CDR3 sequence: CASSQAVRWEQFF. The CDR3 bases are TGTGCCAGCAGCCAAGCGGTACGGTGGGAGCAGTTCTTC.

In DNA, the CDR3 is TGTGCCAGCAGCCCGGCGGTCCTAGCGGGAGGACAAGAGACCCAGTACTTC. It encodes CASSPAVLAGGQETQYF. The chain is built from TRBV12-3 or TRBV12-4 and TRBJ2-5; TRBD2 aligns across 11 bases. The CDR3 is 17 amino acids. Unmatched junction bases numbered 11, after V lost 6 bases and J lost 2 bases.

The J gene is TRBJ2-1, the V gene TRBV6-5; 10 nucleotides align to TRBD1. Per germline, CDR1 MNHEY and CDR2 SVGAGI. The CDR3 spans 16 residues. V gave up 0 bases and J gave up 8 bases; unmatched junction bases: 7. CDR3 sequence (DNA): TGTGCCAGCAGTTACTCGCGGACAGGGGGAACGCATGAGCAGTTCTTC. Translated, it gives CASSYSRTGGTHEQFF.

This clonotype was picked up a small number of times. This chain links TRBV20-1 with TRBJ1-5; D perhaps matches TRBD1 (5 bases). Germline V gives CDR1 DFQATT, CDR2 SNEGSKA (reference sequence). The CDR3 is 12 amino acids. Trimming took off 0 bases at V and 7 bases at J, with 7 bases between the two ends. The CDR3 here is CSARDRGQPQHF. The CDR3 bases are TGCAGTGCTAGAGATAGGGGACAGCCCCAGCATTTT.

The chain has TRBV12-3 or TRBV12-4 and TRBJ2-1, with TRBD1 matching over 7 bases. V lost 7 bases to trimming and J lost 9 bases; unmatched junction nucleotides: 6. CDR3 size: 12 residues. This CDR3 reads CASTQTGLEQFF. DNA of the CDR3: TGTGCCAGCACCCAGACAGGGCTTGAGCAGTTCTTC.

This clonotype was picked up a small number of times. The V gene is TRBV20-1, the J gene TRBJ2-2; possibly TRBD1 for D (6 bases). The CDR3 covers 13 residues. The germline V gene has CDR1 DFQATT and CDR2 SNEGSKA (reference sequence). V lost 1 base to trimming and J lost 7 bases, with 10 bases between them. The CDR3 loop is CSARGGTRGELFF. CDR3 nucleotides: TGCAGTGCTAGAGGTGGGACACGCGGGGAGCTGTTTTTT.

The V and J genes are TRBV12-3 or TRBV12-4 and TRBJ2-7, with TRBD2 matching 9 bases. With 5 bases clipped from V and 2 bases from J, the junction kept 7 bases outside the gene matches. This CDR3 has 15 amino acids. DNA for the CDR3: TGTGCCAGCAGTCGCGGACTAGCGCGGACCTACGAGCAGTACTTC. It yields the protein CASSRGLARTYEQYF.

This clonotype occurred a few times. CDR3 region: CASGPDRASYSNQPQHF. The CDR3 region has the DNA TGTGCTAGTGGTCCCGACAGGGCGTCGTATAGCAATCAGCCCCAGCATTTT. This chain joins TRBV12-5 and TRBJ1-5, with 7 bases aligning to TRBD1. Germline V gene data show CDR1 as LGHNT and CDR2 as FRNRAP. After removal of 5 bases from V and 0 bases from J, the junction contained 10 bases not matched to a gene. The CDR3 spans 17 residues.

Note on this clonotype: A much larger clone differs from this one at a single base, so this may be a read error. This chain uses TRBV4-3 with TRBJ2-7; 10 bases are shared with TRBD2. The CDR3 is 16 amino acids. The germline CDR1 and CDR2 sequences are LGHNA and YSLEER. The CDR3: CASSPTGTSASYEQSF. The CDR3 DNA is TGCGCCAGCAGCCCAACCGGGACTAGCGCCTCCTACGAGCAGTCCTTC.

This CDR3 reads CASRPSGSRNEQFF. The CDR3, as DNA: TGTGCCAGCAGACCTAGCGGCTCAAGGAATGAGCAGTTCTTC. The chain combines TRBV5-6 with TRBJ2-1; 7 positions match TRBD2. The CDR3 covers 14 residues. Germline CDR1 reads SGHDT; CDR2 reads YYEEEE. Trimming at V came to 5 bases and at J to 7 bases, leaving 9 bases not matched to a gene.

The chain has TRBV10-3 and TRBJ2-1; 8 positions match TRBD2. V lost 7 bases, J lost 7 bases, and 12 bases stayed unmatched. The CDR3 is made up of 15 amino acids. CDR1 and CDR2 (germline): ENHRY, SYGVKD. The CDR3 here is CAITKAGGSGNEQFF. In nucleotides, the CDR3 is TGTGCCATCACTAAGGCGGGAGGATCCGGGAATGAGCAGTTCTTC.